Listed here is a single T cell receptor (beta chain). No cognate antigen has been identified for it. Within one base of it there is no much larger clone, and no base qualities were kept. The data derive from a study of T cells after yellow fever vaccination (dated by TCRdb to about 2019). Regarding the research as a whole: Libraries from fractions with low cell numbers were prepared with the SMART-Seq v4 Ultra Low Input RNA kit. To track T-cell clones before and after primary and booster YFV17D yellow fever vaccination, bulk TCR alpha and beta repertoires were sequenced longitudinally. Two healthy male donors, one aged 18 to 30 and one aged 30 to 40 years, made up the cohort. Blood samples were taken at several timepoints before and after primary and secondary immunization, and bulk PBMC replicates and cell subsets were isolated.

The treatment or condition label of this sample denotes: live attenuated yellow fever vaccine strain. Two biological replicates of bulk PBMCs were collected at each blood-draw timepoint. PBMCs were isolated from peripheral blood using a standard Ficoll-Paque protocol. TriZol was used to extract RNA from bulk PBMCs, CD4 and CD8 fractions, and dextramer-positive and dextramer-negative fractions. The CDR3 contains 15 residues, cysteine and phenylalanine counted. CDR3 DNA is the only sequence kept; it has 45 bases, read in frame from the first base. V gives up 2 bases and J gives up 5 bases, and the segment between their germline ends measures 10 bases. The germline V gene encodes CDR1 MNHEY and CDR2 SVGAGI. Synthesis of TCR cDNA relied on 5'RACE template switching, a step that introduced a universal primer site along with unique molecular identifiers. cDNA synthesis was primed from both the TCR alpha and TCR beta constant segments. Library amplification used two PCR steps, and the second PCR step added sample barcodes and sequencing adapters. Libraries were sequenced on Illumina HiSeq 2500 (2x100 bp) or NovaSeq (2x150 bp). The original methods were these. MIGEC was used to demultiplex reads and collapse the reads into UMI consensus sequences, and MiXCR was used for V(D)J alignment. Using edgeR on replicate PBMC samples, clonotypes were called vaccine-responding if FDR was below 0.01 and the log2 fold change was above 5 up to day 15. Bulk clonotypes were assigned CD4 or CD8 identity according to which sequenced CD4 or CD8 repertoire held them at higher abundance. The public reads were reanalyzed by TCRdb: fastp trimming at Q25, MiXCR alignment, in-frame beta chains only. Identical CDR3 proteins give one entry, which carries the most common genes and DNA. The V and J calls follow TCRdb's processing rather than the paper's. Present in this sample are around 350,000 distinct CDR3 sequences, roughly 10% of which were seen just once. Roughly 18% of the sample is held by the ten biggest clonotypes.

Beyond this particular receptor, the publication reports: A small share of clonotypes was detected in both CD4 and CD8 compartments, with the overlap likely arising from convergent recombination. Most clones expanded after primary vaccination (about 95% of CD4 and around nine tenths of CD8) were re-detected after the booster, suggesting that broad memory maintenance occurred. FACS-sorted repertoires could contain abundant contaminating clonotypes from the bulk population, so computational filtering was required. Compared with the primary T-cell response, the secondary T-cell response was weaker but faster, peaking on day 5 rather than day 15. Only a couple of donors were included in the study, so the extent to which the findings can be generalized is limited.

The specimen was PBMCs, collected on the day of the first yellow fever vaccination. The TCR sequence derives from a man between 18 and 35 years old who received the YFV17D yellow fever vaccine. The V gene is TRBV6-5 and the J gene is TRBJ1-6; a confident D gene designation cannot be given. The base sequence is TGTGCCAGCAGTTACGGCTCCGTAGATAATTCACCCCTCCACTTT. Its amino acids are CASSYGSVDNSPLHF.